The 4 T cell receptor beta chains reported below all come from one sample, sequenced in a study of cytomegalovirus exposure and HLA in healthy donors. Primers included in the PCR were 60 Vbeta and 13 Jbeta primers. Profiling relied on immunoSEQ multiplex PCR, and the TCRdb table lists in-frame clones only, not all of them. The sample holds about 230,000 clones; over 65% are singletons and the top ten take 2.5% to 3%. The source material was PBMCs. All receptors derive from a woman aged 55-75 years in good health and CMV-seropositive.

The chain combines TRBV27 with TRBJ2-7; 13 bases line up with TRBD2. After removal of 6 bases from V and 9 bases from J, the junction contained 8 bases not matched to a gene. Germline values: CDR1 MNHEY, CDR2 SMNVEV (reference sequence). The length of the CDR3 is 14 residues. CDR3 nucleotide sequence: TGTGCCAGCAGCTACCGGACTAGCGGGAGCTGGCAGTACTTC. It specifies CASSYRTSGSWQYF.

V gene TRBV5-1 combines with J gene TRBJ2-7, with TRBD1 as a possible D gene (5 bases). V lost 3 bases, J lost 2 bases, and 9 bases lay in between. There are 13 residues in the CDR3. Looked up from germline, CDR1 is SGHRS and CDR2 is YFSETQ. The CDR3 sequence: CASSSDSPYEQYF. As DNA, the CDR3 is TGCGCCAGCAGCTCCGACAGCCCCTACGAGCAGTACTTC. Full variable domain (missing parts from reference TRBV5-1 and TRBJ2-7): KAGVTQTPRYLIKTRGQQVTLSCSPISGHRSVSWYQQTPGQGLQFLFEYFSETQRNKGNFPGRFSGRQFSNSRSEMNVSTLELGDSALYLCASSSDSPYEQYFGPGTRLTVT.

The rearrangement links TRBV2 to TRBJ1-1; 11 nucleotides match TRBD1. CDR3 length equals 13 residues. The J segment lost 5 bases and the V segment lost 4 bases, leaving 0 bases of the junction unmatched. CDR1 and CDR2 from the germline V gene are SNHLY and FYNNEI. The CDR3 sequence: CASSGDRGTEAFF. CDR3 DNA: TGTGCCAGCAGTGGGGACAGGGGGACTGAAGCTTTCTTT. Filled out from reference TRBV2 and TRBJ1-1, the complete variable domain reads EPEVTQTPSHQVTQMGQEVILRCVPISNHLYFYWYRQILGQKVEFLVSFYNNEISEKSEIFDDQFSVERPDGSNFTLKIRSTKLEDSAMYFCASSGDRGTEAFFGQGTRLTVV.

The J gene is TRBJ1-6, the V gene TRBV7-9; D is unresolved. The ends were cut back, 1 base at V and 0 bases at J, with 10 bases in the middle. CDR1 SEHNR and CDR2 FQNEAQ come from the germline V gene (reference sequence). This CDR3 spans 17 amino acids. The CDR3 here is CASSLGRQSSYNSPLHF. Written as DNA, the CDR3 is TGTGCCAGCAGCTTAGGCAGGCAAAGCTCCTATAATTCACCCCTCCACTTT.